This is a list of T cell receptor beta chains from one sample in a study of OX40 agonist ivuxolimab in advanced cancers. Produced via immunoSEQ multiplex PCR; TCRdb's table is partial and in-frame only. The sample carries about 84,000 clones, around 85% recorded once. The material sequenced was CD4+ or CD8+ T cells sorted from blood, taken in a trial of the OX40 agonist ivuxolimab. These receptors were obtained from an adult with an advanced solid tumor such as melanoma, head and neck, liver or kidney cancer. The CDR3 runs from the conserved cysteine through the conserved F or W. Each record gives: V gene, J gene, CDR3 length, clone size, CDR3 protein. Size tells how often a clone was seen (once, few, many) or the class of an expanded clone, and some rows leave it out.

>TRBV28|TRBJ2-3|13|few
CASSSAGTDTQYF
>TRBV30|TRBJ1-2|13|once
CAWRGTGDYGYTF
>TRBV7-7|TRBJ1-1|18|-
CASSLRQGKASPSTEAFF
>TRBV7-8|TRBJ1-5|14|-
CASSSGPSEGPQHF
>TRBV19|TRBJ1-1|16|-
CASSTRPQGGGTEAFF
>TRBV19|TRBJ2-2|17|-
CASSPRGPAGNTGELFF
>TRBV6-5|TRBJ2-3|15|-
CASSYASGIIDTQYF
>TRBV4-2|TRBJ1-3|14|-
CASSYRLSGNTIYF
>TRBV6-6|TRBJ1-5|15|-
CASSYDSRDGQPQHF
>TRBV2|TRBJ2-7|11|medium-sized
CASSRLYEQYF
>TRBV7-9|TRBJ2-1|13|once
CASNQGVYNEQFF
>TRBV11-2|TRBJ2-7|12|-
CASSLAGYEQYF
>TRBV19|TRBJ1-5|14|few
CASSRQGVGQPQHF
>TRBV2|TRBJ1-1|12|-
CASSYRNTEAFF
>TRBV10-3|TRBJ2-1|17|once
CAISDGQRGGRYNEQFF
>TRBV6-5|TRBJ2-3|15|-
CASSYSIRGRDTQYF